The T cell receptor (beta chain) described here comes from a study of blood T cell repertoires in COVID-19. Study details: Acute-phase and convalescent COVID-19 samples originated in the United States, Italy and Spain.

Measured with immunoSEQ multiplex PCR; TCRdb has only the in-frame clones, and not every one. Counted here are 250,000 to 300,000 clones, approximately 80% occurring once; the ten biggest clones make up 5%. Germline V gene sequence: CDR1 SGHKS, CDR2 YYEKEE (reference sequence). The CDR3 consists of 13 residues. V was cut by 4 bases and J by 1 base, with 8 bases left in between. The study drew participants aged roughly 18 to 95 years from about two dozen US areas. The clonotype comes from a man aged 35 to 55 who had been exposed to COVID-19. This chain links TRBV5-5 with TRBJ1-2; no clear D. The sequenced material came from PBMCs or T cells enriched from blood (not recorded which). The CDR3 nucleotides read TGTGCCAGCAGCCTAGACGGTAACTATGGCTACACCTTC. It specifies CASSLDGNYGYTF.